This T cell receptor beta chain was identified during a study of T-cell reconstitution after alpha-beta-depleted transplantation in children. This clonotype has at least ten counts. During its preparation, the TCRbeta library received unique molecular identifiers. In TCRdb, the PCR reads were re-called with MiXCR into one record per CDR3 protein. Here the sample spans about half a million distinct CDR3 sequences, 9.5% to 15% being singletons. The receptor was derived from a human donor who donated a stem cell graft to a child with combined immunodeficiency. The specimen comprised PBMCs from the stem cell graft donor, sampled from the stem cell graft.

CDR3: CSVGRKDNEQFF. The CDR3 coding sequence is TGCAGCGTGGGGCGGAAAGACAATGAGCAGTTCTTC. The chain joins TRBV29-1 to TRBJ2-1, with D possibly being TRBD1 (5 bases). Trimming took 6 bases from V and 5 from J, leaving 11 bases between them. Germline V gene data show CDR1 as SQVTM and CDR2 as ANQGSEA. CDR3 length: 12 amino acids.